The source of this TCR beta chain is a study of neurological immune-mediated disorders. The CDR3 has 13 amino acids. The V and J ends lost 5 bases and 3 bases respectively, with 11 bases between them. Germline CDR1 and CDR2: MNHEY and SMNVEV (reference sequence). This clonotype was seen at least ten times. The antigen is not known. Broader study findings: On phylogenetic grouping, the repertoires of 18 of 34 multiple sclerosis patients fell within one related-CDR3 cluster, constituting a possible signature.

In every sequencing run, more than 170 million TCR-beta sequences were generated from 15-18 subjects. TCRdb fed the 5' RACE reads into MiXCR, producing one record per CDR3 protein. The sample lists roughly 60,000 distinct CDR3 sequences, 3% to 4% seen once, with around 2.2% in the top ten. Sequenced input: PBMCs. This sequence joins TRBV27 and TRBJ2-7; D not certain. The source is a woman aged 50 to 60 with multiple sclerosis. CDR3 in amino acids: CASSKAHGYEQYF. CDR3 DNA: TGTGCCAGCAGTAAAGCGCACGGCTACGAGCAGTACTTC.